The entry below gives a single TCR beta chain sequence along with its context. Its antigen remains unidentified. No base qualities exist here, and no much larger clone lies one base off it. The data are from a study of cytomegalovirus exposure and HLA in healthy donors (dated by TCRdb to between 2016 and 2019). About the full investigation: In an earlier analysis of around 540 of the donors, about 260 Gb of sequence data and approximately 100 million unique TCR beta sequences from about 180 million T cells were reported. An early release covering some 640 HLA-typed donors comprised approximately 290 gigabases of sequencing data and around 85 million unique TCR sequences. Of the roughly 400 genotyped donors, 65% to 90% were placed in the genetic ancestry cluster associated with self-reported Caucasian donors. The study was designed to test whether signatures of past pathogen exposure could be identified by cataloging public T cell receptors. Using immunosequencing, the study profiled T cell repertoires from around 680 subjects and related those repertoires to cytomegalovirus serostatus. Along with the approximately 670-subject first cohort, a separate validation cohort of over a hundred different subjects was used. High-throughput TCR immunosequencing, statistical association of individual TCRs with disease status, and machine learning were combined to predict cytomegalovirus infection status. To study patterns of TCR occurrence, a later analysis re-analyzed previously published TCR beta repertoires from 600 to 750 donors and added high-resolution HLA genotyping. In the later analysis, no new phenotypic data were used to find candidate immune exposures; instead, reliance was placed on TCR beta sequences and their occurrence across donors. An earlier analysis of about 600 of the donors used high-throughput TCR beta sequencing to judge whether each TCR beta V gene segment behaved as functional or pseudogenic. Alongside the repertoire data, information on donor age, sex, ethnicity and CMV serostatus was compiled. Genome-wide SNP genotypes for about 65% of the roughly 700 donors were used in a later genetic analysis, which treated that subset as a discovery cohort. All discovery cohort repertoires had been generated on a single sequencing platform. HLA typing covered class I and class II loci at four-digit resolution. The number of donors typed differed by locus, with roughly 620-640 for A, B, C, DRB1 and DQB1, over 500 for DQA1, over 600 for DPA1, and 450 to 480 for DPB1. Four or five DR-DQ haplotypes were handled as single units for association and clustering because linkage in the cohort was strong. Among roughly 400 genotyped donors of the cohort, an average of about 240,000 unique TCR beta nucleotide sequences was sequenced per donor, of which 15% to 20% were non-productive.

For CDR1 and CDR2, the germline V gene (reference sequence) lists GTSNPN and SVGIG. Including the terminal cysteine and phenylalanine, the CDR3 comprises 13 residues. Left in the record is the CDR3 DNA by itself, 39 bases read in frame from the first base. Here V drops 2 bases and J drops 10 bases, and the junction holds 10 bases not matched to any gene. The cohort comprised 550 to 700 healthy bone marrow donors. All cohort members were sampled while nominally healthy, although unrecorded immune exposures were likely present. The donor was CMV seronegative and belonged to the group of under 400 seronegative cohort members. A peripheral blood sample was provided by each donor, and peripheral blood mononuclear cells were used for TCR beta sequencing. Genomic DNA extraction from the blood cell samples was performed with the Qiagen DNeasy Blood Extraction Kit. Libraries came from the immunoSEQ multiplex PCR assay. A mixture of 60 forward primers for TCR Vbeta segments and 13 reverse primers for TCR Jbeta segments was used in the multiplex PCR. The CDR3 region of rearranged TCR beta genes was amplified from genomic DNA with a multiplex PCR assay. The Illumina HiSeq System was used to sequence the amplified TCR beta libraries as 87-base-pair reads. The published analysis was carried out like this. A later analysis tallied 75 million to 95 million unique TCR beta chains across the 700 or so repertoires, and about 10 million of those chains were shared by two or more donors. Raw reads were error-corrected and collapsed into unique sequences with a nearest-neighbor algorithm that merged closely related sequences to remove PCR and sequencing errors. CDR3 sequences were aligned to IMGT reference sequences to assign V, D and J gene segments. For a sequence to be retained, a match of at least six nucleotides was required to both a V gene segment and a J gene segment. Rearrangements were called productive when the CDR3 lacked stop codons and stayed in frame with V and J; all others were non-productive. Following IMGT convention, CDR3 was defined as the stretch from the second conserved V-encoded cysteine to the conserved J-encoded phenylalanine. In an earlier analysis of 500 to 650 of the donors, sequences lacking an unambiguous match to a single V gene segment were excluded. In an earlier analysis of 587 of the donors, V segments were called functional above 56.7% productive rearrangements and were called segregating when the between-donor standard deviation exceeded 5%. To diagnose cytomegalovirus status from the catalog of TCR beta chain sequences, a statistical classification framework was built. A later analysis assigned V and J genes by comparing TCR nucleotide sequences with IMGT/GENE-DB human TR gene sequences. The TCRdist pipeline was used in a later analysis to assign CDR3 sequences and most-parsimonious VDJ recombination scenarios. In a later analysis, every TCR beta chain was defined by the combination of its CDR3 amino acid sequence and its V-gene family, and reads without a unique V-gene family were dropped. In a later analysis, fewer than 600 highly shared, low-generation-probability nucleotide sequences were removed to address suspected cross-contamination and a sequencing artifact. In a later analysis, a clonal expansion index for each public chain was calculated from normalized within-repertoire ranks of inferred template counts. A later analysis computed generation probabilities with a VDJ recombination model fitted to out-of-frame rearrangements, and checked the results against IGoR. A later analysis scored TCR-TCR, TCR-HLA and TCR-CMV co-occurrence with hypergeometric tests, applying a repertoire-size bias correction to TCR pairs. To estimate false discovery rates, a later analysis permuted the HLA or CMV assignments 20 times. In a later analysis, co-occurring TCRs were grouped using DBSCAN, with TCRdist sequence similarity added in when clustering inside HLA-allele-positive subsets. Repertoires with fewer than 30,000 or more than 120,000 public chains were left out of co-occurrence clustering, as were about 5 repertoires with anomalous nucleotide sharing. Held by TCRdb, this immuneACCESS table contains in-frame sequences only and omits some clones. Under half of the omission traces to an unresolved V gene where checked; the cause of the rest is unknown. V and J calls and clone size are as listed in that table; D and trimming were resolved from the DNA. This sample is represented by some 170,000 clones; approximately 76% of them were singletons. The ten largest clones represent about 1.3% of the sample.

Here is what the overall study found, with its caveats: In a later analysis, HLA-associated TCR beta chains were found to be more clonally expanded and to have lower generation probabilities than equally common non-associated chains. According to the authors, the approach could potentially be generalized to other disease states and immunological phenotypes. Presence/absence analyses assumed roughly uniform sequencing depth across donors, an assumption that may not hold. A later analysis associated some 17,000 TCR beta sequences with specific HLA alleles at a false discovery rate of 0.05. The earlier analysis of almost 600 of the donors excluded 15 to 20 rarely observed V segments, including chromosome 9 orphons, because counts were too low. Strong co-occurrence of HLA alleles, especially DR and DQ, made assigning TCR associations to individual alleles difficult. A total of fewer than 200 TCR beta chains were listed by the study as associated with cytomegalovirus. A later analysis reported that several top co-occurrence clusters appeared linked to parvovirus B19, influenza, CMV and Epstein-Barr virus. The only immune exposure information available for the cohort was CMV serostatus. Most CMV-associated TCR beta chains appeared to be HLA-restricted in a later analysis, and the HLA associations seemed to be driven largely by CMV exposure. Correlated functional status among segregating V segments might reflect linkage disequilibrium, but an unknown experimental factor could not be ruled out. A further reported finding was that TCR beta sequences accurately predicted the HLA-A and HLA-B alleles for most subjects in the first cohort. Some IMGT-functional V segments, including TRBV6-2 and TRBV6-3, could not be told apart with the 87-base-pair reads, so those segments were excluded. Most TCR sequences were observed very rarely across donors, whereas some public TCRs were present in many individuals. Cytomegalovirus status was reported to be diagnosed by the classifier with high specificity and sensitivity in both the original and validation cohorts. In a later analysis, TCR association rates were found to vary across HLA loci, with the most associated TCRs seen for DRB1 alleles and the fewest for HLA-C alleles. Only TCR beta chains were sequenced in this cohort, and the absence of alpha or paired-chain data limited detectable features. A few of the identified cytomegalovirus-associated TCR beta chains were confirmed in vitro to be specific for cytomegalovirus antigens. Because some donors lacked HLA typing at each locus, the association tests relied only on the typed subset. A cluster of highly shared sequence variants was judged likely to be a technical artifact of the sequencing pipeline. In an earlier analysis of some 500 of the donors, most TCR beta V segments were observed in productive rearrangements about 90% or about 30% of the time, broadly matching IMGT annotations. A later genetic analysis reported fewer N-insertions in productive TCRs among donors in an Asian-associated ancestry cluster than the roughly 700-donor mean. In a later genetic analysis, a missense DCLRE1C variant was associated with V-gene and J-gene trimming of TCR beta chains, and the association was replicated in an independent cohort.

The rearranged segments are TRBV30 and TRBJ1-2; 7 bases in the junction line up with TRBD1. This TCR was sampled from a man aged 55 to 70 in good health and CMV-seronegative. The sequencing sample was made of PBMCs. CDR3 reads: CAWSLSTGQLYTF. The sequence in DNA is TGTGCCTGGAGTCTCTCGACAGGGCAGCTCTACACCTTC.